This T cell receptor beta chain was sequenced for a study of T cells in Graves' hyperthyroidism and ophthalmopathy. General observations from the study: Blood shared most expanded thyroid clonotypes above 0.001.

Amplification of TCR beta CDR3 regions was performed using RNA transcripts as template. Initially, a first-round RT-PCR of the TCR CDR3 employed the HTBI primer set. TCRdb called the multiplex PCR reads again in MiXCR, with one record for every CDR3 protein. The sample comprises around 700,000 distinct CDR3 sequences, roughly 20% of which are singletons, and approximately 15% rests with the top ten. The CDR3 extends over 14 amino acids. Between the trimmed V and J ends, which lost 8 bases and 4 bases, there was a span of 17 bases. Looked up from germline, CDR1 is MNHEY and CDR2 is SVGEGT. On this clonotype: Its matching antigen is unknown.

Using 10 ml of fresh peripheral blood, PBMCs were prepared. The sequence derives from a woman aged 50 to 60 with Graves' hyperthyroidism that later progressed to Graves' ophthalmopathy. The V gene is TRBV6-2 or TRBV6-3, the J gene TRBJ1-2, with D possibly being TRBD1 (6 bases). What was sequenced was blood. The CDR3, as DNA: TGTGCCAGCGCAACAGGAAGAGGGGGCTATGGCTACACCTTC. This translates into CASATGRGGYGYTF.